This is a list of T cell receptor beta chains from one sample in a study of blood T cells in healthy people across ages. TCRdb analysed the 5' RACE reads with MiXCR anew, one entry per CDR3 protein. The sample includes about 800,000 distinct CDR3 sequences, 58% seen only once; the top ten take 20% to 25%. The specimen sequenced was blood. These receptors came from a man aged 25-45 years in good health. CDR3s include the opening cysteine and the closing phenylalanine or tryptophan. D genes are given only for firm matches. Clone size is stated in some rows and not others, as once, few, many or a class when expanded.

d_call j_call v_call clone_size cdr3_aa cdr3_nt
- TRBJ2-5 TRBV20-1 - CSARDSRGVEETQYF TGCAGTGCTAGAGATTCGCGGGGCGTGGAAGAGACCCAGTACTTC
TRBD1 TRBJ2-7 TRBV10-3 - CAIRLTGDEQYF TGTGCCATCAGATTGACAGGGGACGAGCAGTACTTC
- TRBJ1-2 TRBV4-3 - CASSQASGDNYGYTF TGCGCCAGCAGCCAAGCGTCAGGGGATAACTATGGCTACACCTTC
- TRBJ1-5 TRBV20-1 - CSARAGKNSNQPQHF TGCAGTGCTAGAGCCGGGAAAAATAGCAATCAGCCCCAGCATTTT
- TRBJ2-5 TRBV29-1 - CSVVWRALGNEQYF TGCAGCGTTGTATGGCGAGCTCTCGGCAATGAGCAGTACTTC
- TRBJ2-3 TRBV4-3 few CASSQDVSGDRADTQYF TGCGCCAGCAGCCAAGATGTTTCGGGAGATCGGGCAGATACGCAGTATTTT
- TRBJ1-2 TRBV12-3/TRBV12-4 few CASSPSGPDSSNYGYTF TGTGCCAGCAGCCCCTCTGGACCGGACAGCTCTAACTATGGCTACACCTTC
- TRBJ1-6 TRBV5-1 - CASSPAGRGSPLHF TGCGCCAGCAGCCCAGCTGGGAGAGGTTCACCCCTCCACTTT
- TRBJ1-2 TRBV20-1 once CSAIKAGDDYGYTF TGCAGTGCTATAAAAGCAGGAGACGACTATGGCTACACCTTC
- TRBJ2-7 TRBV9 once CASSVEIEGSYEQYF TGTGCCAGCAGCGTAGAAATAGAGGGCTCCTACGAGCAGTACTTC
TRBD2 TRBJ2-7 TRBV7-2 - CASSLREGLYEQYF TGTGCCAGCAGCTTAAGGGAGGGCCTCTACGAGCAGTACTTC
- TRBJ2-4 TRBV20-1 few CSVEGLAIQYF TGCAGTGTCGAGGGCCTAGCTATTCAGTACTTC
- TRBJ2-4 TRBV20-1 - CSATLQGNEQYF TGCAGTGCTACCCTCCAGGGGAATGAGCAGTACTTC
- TRBJ2-6 TRBV27 - CASSSPGVTGANVLTF TGTGCCAGCAGTAGCCCAGGCGTGACTGGGGCCAACGTCCTGACTTTC
TRBD1 TRBJ1-2 TRBV28 few CASSFLDRGLYGYTF TGTGCCAGCAGTTTCCTGGACAGGGGGCTTTATGGCTACACCTTC
- TRBJ2-3 TRBV4-2 - CASSQGGATDTQYF TGTGCCAGCAGCCAAGGCGGAGCCACAGATACGCAGTATTTT
TRBD1 TRBJ1-6 TRBV3-1 - CASSQTGTGHSPLHF TGTGCCAGCAGCCAAACCGGGACAGGGCACTCACCCCTCCACTTT
TRBD1 TRBJ2-5 TRBV24-1 once CATSVMDRGQETQYF TGTGCCACCAGTGTTATGGACAGGGGGCAAGAGACCCAGTACTTC
- TRBJ2-1 TRBV7-9 - CASSSGSNWAINEQFF TGTGCCAGCAGCTCCGGCTCTAACTGGGCCATCAATGAGCAGTTCTTC
- TRBJ2-5 TRBV5-1 few CASSLDPDAQTQYF TGCGCCAGCAGCTTGGATCCAGACGCCCAGACCCAGTACTTC
TRBD1 TRBJ1-2 TRBV29-1 - CSVDQRTGADGYTF TGCAGCGTGGACCAGAGGACAGGGGCGGATGGCTACACCTTC
- TRBJ2-7 TRBV20-1 - CSALADSAGDEQYF TGCAGTGCCCTGGCCGACTCAGCGGGCGACGAGCAGTACTTC
- TRBJ2-1 TRBV9 few CASSITTVTKDNEQFF TGTGCCAGCAGCATTACCACCGTCACAAAAGACAATGAGCAGTTCTTC
TRBD2 TRBJ2-7 TRBV4-2 - CASSQERAGGFYEQYF TGTGCCAGCAGCCAAGAGAGGGCGGGGGGGTTCTACGAGCAGTACTTC
- TRBJ1-6 TRBV5-1 few CASSQTDSSPLHF TGCGCCAGCTCACAAACGGACAGTTCACCCCTCCACTTT
TRBD2 TRBJ2-1 TRBV10-3 few CAIRRTSGSNEQFF TGTGCCATCAGGCGGACTAGCGGGAGTAATGAGCAGTTCTTC
- TRBJ1-2 TRBV18 - CASSPGIVTGGYTF TGTGCCAGCTCACCAGGGATAGTCACCGGTGGCTACACCTTC
TRBD2 TRBJ2-3 TRBV4-2 once CASSPGNSGRFPDTQYF TGTGCCAGCAGCCCGGGGAATAGCGGGAGGTTTCCAGATACGCAGTATTTT
- TRBJ2-3 TRBV29-1 - CSVGRTPDTQYF TGCAGCGTTGGAAGAACCCCAGATACGCAGTATTTT
- TRBJ2-5 TRBV20-1 - CSCLRGTGETQYF TGCAGTTGTTTAAGGGGTACAGGCGAGACCCAGTACTTC
- TRBJ2-7 TRBV11-2 few CASSPKMGYYEQYF TGTGCCAGCAGCCCCAAGATGGGGTACTACGAGCAGTACTTC
- TRBJ2-5 TRBV28 - CATHSAIGAHQETQYF TGTGCCACCCATTCGGCAATCGGGGCCCACCAAGAGACCCAGTACTTC
TRBD1 TRBJ1-4 TRBV20-1 few CSATGQLFQLFF TGCAGTGCCACGGGACAGTTGTTCCAACTGTTTTTT